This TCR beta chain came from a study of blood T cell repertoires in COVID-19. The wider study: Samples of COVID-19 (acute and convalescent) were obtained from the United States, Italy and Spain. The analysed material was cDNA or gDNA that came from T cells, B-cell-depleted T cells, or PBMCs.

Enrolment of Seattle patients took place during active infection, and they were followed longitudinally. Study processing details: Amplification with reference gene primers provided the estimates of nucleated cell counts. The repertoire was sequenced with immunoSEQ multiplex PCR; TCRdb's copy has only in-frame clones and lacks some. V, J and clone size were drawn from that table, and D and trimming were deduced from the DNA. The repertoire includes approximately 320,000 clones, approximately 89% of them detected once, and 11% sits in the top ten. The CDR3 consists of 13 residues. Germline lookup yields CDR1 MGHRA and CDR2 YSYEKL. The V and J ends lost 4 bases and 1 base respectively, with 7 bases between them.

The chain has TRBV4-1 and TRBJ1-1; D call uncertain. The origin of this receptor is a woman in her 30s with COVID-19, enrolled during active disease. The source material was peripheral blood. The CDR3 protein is CASSPRGNTEAFF. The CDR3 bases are TGCGCCAGCAGCCCCAGAGGGAACACTGAAGCTTTCTTT.